Presented here are 7 T cell receptor beta chains from one specimen sequenced in a study of cytomegalovirus exposure and HLA in healthy donors. PCR employed 60 Vbeta and 13 Jbeta primers. Clones were sequenced by immunoSEQ multiplex PCR, and TCRdb holds only the in-frame ones, with some missing. The sample holds 130,000 to 150,000 clones, less than 90% seen once. Sequences were obtained from PBMCs. The receptors come from a boy between 2 and 10 years old in good health and CMV-seronegative.

The V gene is TRBV25-1, the J gene TRBJ1-6; 7 bases are a match to TRBD1. The CDR3 has 15 amino acids. In germline, CDR1 is MGHDK, CDR2 SYGVNS. V shed 6 bases and J 9 bases; nucleotides not matched to a gene: 11. This CDR3 is CASSSQGQLSSPLHF. CDR3 DNA sequence: TGTGCCAGCAGCTCGCAGGGACAGTTAAGTTCACCCCTCCACTTT.

The chain employs TRBV18 and TRBJ2-7; tentative D call: TRBD1 (6 bases). The CDR3 consists of 15 residues. Germline assignment: CDR1 KGHSH and CDR2 LQKENI. V lost 0 bases, J lost 3 bases, and 12 bases lay in between. This chain's CDR3 is CASSPPTGLGYEQYF. CDR3 DNA sequence: TGTGCCAGCTCACCACCAACAGGGTTAGGCTACGAGCAGTACTTC.

Regarding this clone: An end of the junction differs from the germline gene, which may be a read error. The chain joins TRBV6-5 to TRBJ1-2; no clear D gene. The germline V gene encodes CDR1 MNHEY and CDR2 SVGAGI. The CDR3 runs to 15 residues. This CDR3 reads CASSYSRGTNYGHTF. Here the CDR3 DNA reads TGTGCCAGCAGTTACTCGCGGGGAACTAACTATGGCCACACCTTC.

This clone turned up a few times. The rearrangement joins TRBV6-5 to TRBJ1-2; 10 positions agree with TRBD1. Germline V gene lookup returns CDR1 MNHEY and CDR2 SVGAGI. V lost 5 bases, J lost 4 bases, and 4 bases stayed unmatched. The CDR3 length is 14 residues. The CDR3 coding sequence is TGTGCCAGCAGTGAGGGGACAGGGGCCTATGGCTACACCTTC. It specifies CASSEGTGAYGYTF.

The chain combines TRBV25-1 with TRBJ1-2, with D unresolved. The germline gives CDR1 MGHDK, CDR2 SYGVNS. V shed 2 bases and J shed 4 bases, with 14 bases lying between them. The CDR3 runs 15 residues. CDR3 sequence: CASSELSSIGYGYTF. CDR3 DNA: TGTGCCAGCAGTGAACTGTCCTCTATCGGCTATGGCTACACCTTC.

The gene calls are TRBV7-8 and TRBJ1-3; possibly TRBD1 for D (5 bases). V dropped 1 base and J dropped 3 bases, with 10 bases sitting between them. From germline, CDR1 is SGHVS and CDR2 FQNEAQ. The CDR3 is 15 amino acids. The CDR3 here is CASSLGYQGGNTIYF. The CDR3 nucleotides are TGTGCCAGCAGCTTAGGGTACCAGGGTGGAAACACCATATATTTT.

A remark on this clone: The junction differs from germline at one of its ends, possibly a read error. The gene calls are TRBV29-1 and TRBJ2-5; D perhaps matches TRBD2 (6 bases). The CDR3 runs 12 residues. Germline CDR1 and CDR2: SQVTM and ANQGSEA. The CDR3 sequence is CSAQSREPAVDF. As DNA, the CDR3 is TGCAGCGCTCAATCGCGGGAACCTGCCGTAGACTTC.